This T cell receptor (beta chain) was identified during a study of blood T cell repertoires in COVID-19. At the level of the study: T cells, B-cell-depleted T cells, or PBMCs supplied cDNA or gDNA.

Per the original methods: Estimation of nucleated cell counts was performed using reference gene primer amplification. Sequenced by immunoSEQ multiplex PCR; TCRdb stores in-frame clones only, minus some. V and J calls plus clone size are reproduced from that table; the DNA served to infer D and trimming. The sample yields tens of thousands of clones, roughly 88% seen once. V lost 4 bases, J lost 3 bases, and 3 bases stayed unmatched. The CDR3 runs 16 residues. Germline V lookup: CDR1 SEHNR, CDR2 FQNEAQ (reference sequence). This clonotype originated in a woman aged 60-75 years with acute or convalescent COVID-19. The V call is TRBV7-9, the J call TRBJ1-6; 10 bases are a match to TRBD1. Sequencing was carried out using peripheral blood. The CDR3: CASSSTGGFYNSPLHF. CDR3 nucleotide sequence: TGTGCCAGCAGCTCGACAGGGGGCTTCTATAATTCACCCCTCCACTTT. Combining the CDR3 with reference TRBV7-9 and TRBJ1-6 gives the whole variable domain DTGVSQNPRHKITKRGQNVTFRCDPISEHNRLYWYRQTLGQGPEFLTYFQNEAQLEKSRLLSDRFSAERPKGSFSTLEIQRTEQGDSAMYLCASSSTGGFYNSPLHFGNGTRLTVT.